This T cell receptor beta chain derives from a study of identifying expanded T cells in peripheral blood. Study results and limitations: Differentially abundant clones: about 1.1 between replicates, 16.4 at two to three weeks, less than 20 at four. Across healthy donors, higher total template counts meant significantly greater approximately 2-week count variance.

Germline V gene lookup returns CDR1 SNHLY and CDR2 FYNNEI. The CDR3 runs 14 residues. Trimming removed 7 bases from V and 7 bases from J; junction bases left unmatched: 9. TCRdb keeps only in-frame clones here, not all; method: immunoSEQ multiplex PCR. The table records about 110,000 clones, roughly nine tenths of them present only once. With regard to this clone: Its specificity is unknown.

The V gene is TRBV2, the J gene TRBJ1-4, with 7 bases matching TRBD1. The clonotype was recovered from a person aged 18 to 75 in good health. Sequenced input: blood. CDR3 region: CASKGTGESEKLFF. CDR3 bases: TGTGCCAGCAAGGGTACAGGGGAGAGTGAAAAACTGTTTTTT.